This T cell receptor beta chain was sequenced in a study of tumor-infiltrating lymphocytes in localized non-small cell lung cancer. Overall study context: Some samples were collected after neoadjuvant chemotherapy; smokers, never-smokers and several histologies were included.

V gave up 3 bases and J gave up 4 bases; unmatched junction bases: 9. CDR3 length equals 17 residues. Germline CDR1 MDHEN, CDR2 SYDVKM. This clone is judged medium-sized. Its antigen is unknown. Points from the study as a whole: Compared with uninvolved lung, tumors showed higher T cell infiltration by TCRbeta sequencing. Each assay used a separate piece of the same tissue. Immunotypes IM1 and IM2 had similar TCR-derived T-cell fractions.

TCRdb's table, derived via immunoSEQ multiplex PCR, lists solely in-frame clones and lacks some. The sample lists some 10,000 clones, about three fifths occurring once. Sample: uninvolved lung tissue not adjacent to the tumor. The TCR was taken from a human donor with non-small cell lung cancer. V and J are TRBV28 and TRBJ2-5; 12 nucleotides align to TRBD2. The CDR3, as DNA: TGTGCCAGCAGTTTGGGGCTAGCGGGGGGGCGGGTAGAGACCCAGTACTTC. It is translated as CASSLGLAGGRVETQYF.